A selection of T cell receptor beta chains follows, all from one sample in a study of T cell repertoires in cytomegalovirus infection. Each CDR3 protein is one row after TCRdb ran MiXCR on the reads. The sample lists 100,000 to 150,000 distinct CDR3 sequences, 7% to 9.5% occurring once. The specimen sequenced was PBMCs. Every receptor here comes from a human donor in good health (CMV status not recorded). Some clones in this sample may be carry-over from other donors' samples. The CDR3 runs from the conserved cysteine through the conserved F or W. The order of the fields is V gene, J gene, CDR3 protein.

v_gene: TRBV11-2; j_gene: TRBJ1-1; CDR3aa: CASSPRQGNTEAFF
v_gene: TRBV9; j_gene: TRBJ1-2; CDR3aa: CASSVDTYGYTF
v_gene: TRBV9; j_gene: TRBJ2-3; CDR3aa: CASSVVPLLATDTQYF
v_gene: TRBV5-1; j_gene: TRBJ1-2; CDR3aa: CASSPFSGQGNYGYTF
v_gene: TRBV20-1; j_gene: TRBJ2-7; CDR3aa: CSAEASMGEQYF
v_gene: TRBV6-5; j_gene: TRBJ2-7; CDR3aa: CASSPGIPTIYEQYF
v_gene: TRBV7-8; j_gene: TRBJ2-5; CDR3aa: CASSLELAGGPLYQETQYF
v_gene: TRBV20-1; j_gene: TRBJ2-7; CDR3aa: CSAPIGGGTYEQYF
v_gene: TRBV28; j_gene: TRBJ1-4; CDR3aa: CATLLTSGTGKEKLFF
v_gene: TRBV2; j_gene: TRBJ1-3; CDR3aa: CASASGRKVSGNTIYF
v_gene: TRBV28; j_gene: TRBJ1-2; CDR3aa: CASSPTDNYGYTF
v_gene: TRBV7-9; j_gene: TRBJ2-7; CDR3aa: CASSTHLEQYF
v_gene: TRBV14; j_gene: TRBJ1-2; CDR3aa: CASSQGHPNSGYGYTF
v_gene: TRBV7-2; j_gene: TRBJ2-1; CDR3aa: CASSFMTGDYNEQFF
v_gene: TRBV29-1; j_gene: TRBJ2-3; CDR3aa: CSVEKRGASTDTQYF
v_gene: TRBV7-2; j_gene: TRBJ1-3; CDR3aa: CASSLYRGTGSGNTIYF
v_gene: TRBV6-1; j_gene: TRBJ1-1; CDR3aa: CASSYILQGARTEAFF
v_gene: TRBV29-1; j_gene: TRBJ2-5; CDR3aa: CSGGLAGKETQYF
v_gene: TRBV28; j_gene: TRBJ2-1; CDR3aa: CASSTGGQNEQFF
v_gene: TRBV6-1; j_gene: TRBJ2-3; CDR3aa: CASGRLARADTQYF
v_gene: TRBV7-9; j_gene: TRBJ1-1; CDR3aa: CASSFQILRGTEAFF
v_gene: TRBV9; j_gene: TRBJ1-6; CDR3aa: CASTPSGLNSPLHF
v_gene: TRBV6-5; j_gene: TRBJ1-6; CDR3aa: CASTRDRSSYNSPLHF
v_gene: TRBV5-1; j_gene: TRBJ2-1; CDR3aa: CASSPRLNNEQFF
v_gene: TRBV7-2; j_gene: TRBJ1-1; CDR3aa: CASSSSGTEAFF
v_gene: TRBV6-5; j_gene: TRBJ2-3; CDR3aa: CATRLAGSYLSTDTQYF
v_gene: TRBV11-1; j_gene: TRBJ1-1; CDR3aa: CASSSSTGQGGGNTEAFF
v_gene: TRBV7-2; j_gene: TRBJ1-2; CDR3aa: CASSPGPSYGYTF
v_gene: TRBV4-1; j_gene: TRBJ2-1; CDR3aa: CASSPPRGGTNEQFF
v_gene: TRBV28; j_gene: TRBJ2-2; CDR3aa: CASSFQNTGELFF
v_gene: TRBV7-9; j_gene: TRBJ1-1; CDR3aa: CASSASAPRLTEAFF
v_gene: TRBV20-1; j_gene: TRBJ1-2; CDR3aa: CSARLQGSGYTF
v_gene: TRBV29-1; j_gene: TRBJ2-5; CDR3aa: CSVLRDRKETQYF
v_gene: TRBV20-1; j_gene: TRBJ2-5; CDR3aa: CSARDDEGGLQETQYF
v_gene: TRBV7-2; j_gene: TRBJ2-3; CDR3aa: CASSLDHGRGRGDTQYF
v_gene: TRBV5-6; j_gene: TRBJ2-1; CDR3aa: CASAGLAGSNEQFF
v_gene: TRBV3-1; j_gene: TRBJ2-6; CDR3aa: CASSQVITGDSGANVLTF
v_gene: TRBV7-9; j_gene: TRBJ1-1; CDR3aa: CASSDSLSANTEAFF
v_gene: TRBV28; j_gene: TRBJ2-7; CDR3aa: CASSWVSGGYEQYF
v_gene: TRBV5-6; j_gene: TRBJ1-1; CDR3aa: CASSLGPHREAFF
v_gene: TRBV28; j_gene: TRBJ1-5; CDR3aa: CASLGGYKQPQHF
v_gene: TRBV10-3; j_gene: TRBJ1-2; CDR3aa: CAISEGPGDGYTF
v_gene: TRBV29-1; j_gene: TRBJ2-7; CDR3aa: CSVEEGVYEQYF
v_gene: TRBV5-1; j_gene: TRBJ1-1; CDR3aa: CASSYGTLNTEAFF
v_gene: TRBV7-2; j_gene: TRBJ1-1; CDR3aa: CASSLAQGRNTEAFF